Listed below are T cell receptor beta chains from one sample, sequenced in a study of siplizumab effects on memory and regulatory T cells. Data came from immunoSEQ multiplex PCR; TCRdb stores just in-frame clones and leaves some out. The table includes about 100,000 clones, less than 95% detected once. The material sequenced was non-Treg CD4+ T cells sorted from blood. The receptors here all came from a human donor in good health. The CDR3 runs from the conserved cysteine through the conserved F or W. Each record gives: J gene, D gene, clone size, V gene, CDR3 DNA, CDR3 protein. A D gene is named only where the DNA matches it firmly. The size of a clone is reported for some rows only, either as once, few or many, or as a class for expanded clones.

TRBJ1-2	.	once	TRBV28	TGTGCCAGCAGTTATGGCATTAACTATGGCTACACCTTC	CASSYGINYGYTF
TRBJ1-2	TRBD1	.	TRBV6-4	TGTGCCAGCAGTTCCGGGACAGCCCGTCGCTATGGCTACACCTTC	CASSSGTARRYGYTF
TRBJ1-4	.	once	TRBV4-1	TGCGCCAGCAGCCAAGAAAGGGAGGCTAATGAAAAACTGTTTTTT	CASSQEREANEKLFF
TRBJ2-2	TRBD2	.	TRBV4-2	TGTGCCAGCAGAAAAGCCGGGACTAGCGGAACCGGGGAGCTGTTTTTT	CASRKAGTSGTGELFF
TRBJ2-5	.	.	TRBV19	TGTGCCAGTAGATCTGGGGGCGTGGGAGAGACCCAGTACTTC	CASRSGGVGETQYF
TRBJ1-1	.	.	TRBV28	TGTGCCAGCAGTTTAAGGTACAGCGTCACTGAAGCTTTCTTT	CASSLRYSVTEAFF
TRBJ2-1	.	.	TRBV6-4	TGTGCCAGCAGCCCGGGGCTGCGGCGATACAATGAGCAGTTCTTC	CASSPGLRRYNEQFF
TRBJ2-1	TRBD2	.	TRBV10-1	TGCGCCAGCAGCCTACAAGCGGGAGATCCCCCGGATGAGCAGTTCTTC	CASSLQAGDPPDEQFF
TRBJ2-3	.	.	TRBV28	TGTGCCAGCAGTTTATGGTCAGATACGCAGTATTTT	CASSLWSDTQYF
TRBJ2-7	.	.	TRBV14	TGTGCCAGCAGCCGAGGACTATTACTCTCGGGAGACGAGCAGTACTTC	CASSRGLLLSGDEQYF
TRBJ2-6	.	.	TRBV5-1	TGCGCCAGCAGCGGAACCTCTGGGGCCAACGTCCTGACTTTC	CASSGTSGANVLTF
TRBJ2-2	.	.	TRBV19	TGTGCCAGTAGACGACTAAACCATCGACCCCTCACCGGGGAGCTGTTTTTT	CASRRLNHRPLTGELFF
TRBJ1-2	.	.	TRBV7-2	TGTGCCAGCAGCTTAGATAGATTAGGGACGATGGGTGGCTACACCTTC	CASSLDRLGTMGGYTF
TRBJ2-7	TRBD2	.	TRBV6-4	TGTGCCAGCAGTGACGGGTTGCTAGCGGAAAACTACGAGCAGTACTTC	CASSDGLLAENYEQYF
TRBJ2-4	.	.	TRBV7-9	TGTGCCAGCAGCCCTCGGACGAGCTGGGACAAAAACATTCAGTACTTC	CASSPRTSWDKNIQYF
TRBJ2-3	TRBD2	.	TRBV27	TGTGCCAGCAGGACGACTAGCGGGAGGACAGATACGCAGTATTTT	CASRTTSGRTDTQYF
TRBJ2-3	.	.	TRBV28	TGTGCCAGCAGTTTAGGGGGGACCACAGATACGCAGTATTTT	CASSLGGTTDTQYF
TRBJ1-1	.	once	TRBV5-6	TGTGCCAGCAGCTTGTGGATAAGCGAGATAGCTTTCTTT	CASSLWISEIAFF
TRBJ2-5	.	.	TRBV9	TGTGCCAGCAGCGTACGGGATCAAGAGACCCAGTACTTC	CASSVRDQETQYF
TRBJ1-5	.	few	TRBV30	TGTGCCTGGAGTATCGGCAGCGACTGGCCCCAGCATTTT	CAWSIGSDWPQHF
TRBJ2-3	.	.	TRBV5-1	TGCGCCAGCAGCTTGTTCCGGGGCACAGATACGCAGTATTTT	CASSLFRGTDTQYF
TRBJ2-7	.	.	TRBV6-5	TGTGCCAGCAGTGAGTGGGCAGCCGTCGAGCAGTACTTC	CASSEWAAVEQYF
TRBJ1-2	TRBD1	.	TRBV28	TGTGCCAGCAGTTTACCAGGACAGGGCCCTCAGGCTAACTATGGCTACACCTTC	CASSLPGQGPQANYGYTF
TRBJ1-1	.	.	TRBV7-2	TGTGCCAGCAGCTCACAGGGCGCTGAAGCTTTCTTT	CASSSQGAEAFF
TRBJ2-5	.	.	TRBV2	TGTGCCAGCGTCAGGGGCAAATTCGGGGAGACCCAGTACTTC	CASVRGKFGETQYF
TRBJ1-2	.	.	TRBV18	TGTGCCAGCTCACCCCTAAGCGCGAAGGGCTATGGCTACACCTTC	CASSPLSAKGYGYTF
TRBJ1-2	.	.	TRBV2	TGTGCCAGCAGTGAGGTGAGGGTAGCATCGGGCTACACCTTC	CASSEVRVASGYTF
TRBJ2-1	TRBD1	.	TRBV5-1	TGCGCCAGCAGCTTGGCCAGCGCGACAGGGGATGGTTATGAGCAGTTCTTC	CASSLASATGDGYEQFF
TRBJ2-3	TRBD2	.	TRBV4-1	TGCGCCAGCAGACTAGCGGGACAAGATACGCAGTATTTT	CASRLAGQDTQYF
TRBJ1-2	TRBD1	.	TRBV27	TGTGCCAGCAGTTTACTGGGACAGGATGGTGGCTACACCTTC	CASSLLGQDGGYTF
TRBJ1-1	TRBD1	.	TRBV7-8	TGTGCCAGCAGCAAGGACAGGGGAGGGTTCATGAACACTGAAGCTTTCTTT	CASSKDRGGFMNTEAFF
TRBJ2-3	.	.	TRBV30	TGTGCCTGGAGTGTAGATGGCCAAGGGGGTAGGGCAGATACGCAGTATTTT	CAWSVDGQGGRADTQYF
TRBJ2-6	TRBD2	.	TRBV14	TGTGCCAGCAGCCACAGGGAGGGGCTCTCTGGGGCCAACGTCCTGACTTTC	CASSHREGLSGANVLTF
TRBJ2-5	.	.	TRBV27	TGTGCCAGCAGTTCAAGACAGGGAGGCTTAGGAGAGACCCAGTACTTC	CASSSRQGGLGETQYF
TRBJ2-5	.	.	TRBV27	TGTGCCAGCAGGTTACAGGTCCAAGAGACCCAGTACTTC	CASRLQVQETQYF
TRBJ1-2	TRBD1	.	TRBV19	TGTGCCAGTAGAGGACAGGGTTTGAGCGGCTACACCTTC	CASRGQGLSGYTF
TRBJ2-7	TRBD2	.	TRBV6-5	TGTGCCAGCAGCCGCCGCGGGGGCTCCTACGAGCAGTACTTC	CASSRRGGSYEQYF
TRBJ2-1	TRBD2	once	TRBV9	TGTGCCAGCAGCGCCCGACTAGCGGGATCCGATGAGCAGTTCTTC	CASSARLAGSDEQFF
TRBJ2-3	.	.	TRBV6-5	TGTGCCAGCAGGTTCCTTACATCAGATACGCAGTATTTT	CASRFLTSDTQYF
TRBJ2-4	TRBD1	.	TRBV9	TGTGCCAGCAGCGCAGGGGGTACCAAAAACATTCAGTACTTC	CASSAGGTKNIQYF
TRBJ2-7	TRBD2	.	TRBV14	TGTGCCAGCAGTCTGGGGCGGCTAGCGGGCCGCGAGCAGTACTTC	CASSLGRLAGREQYF
TRBJ2-3	.	.	TRBV27	TGTGCCAGCAGTTTATCAACTTTCGGGGCAGATACGCAGTATTTT	CASSLSTFGADTQYF
TRBJ2-3	.	.	TRBV10-1	TGCGCCAGCAGTACCGCCGGGCCCAGAGATACGCAGTATTTT	CASSTAGPRDTQYF
TRBJ2-2	TRBD1	.	TRBV7-8	TGTGCCAGCAGCTTGGACAGGGGCACCGGGGAGCTGTTTTTT	CASSLDRGTGELFF
TRBJ2-3	.	.	TRBV5-6	TGTGCCAGCAGCCCCTCGGGGGCAGATACGCAGTATTTT	CASSPSGADTQYF
TRBJ2-5	TRBD2	.	TRBV4-1	TGCGCCAGCAGCCAAGGGATAGCGGGAGGGCTAGAGACCCAGTACTTC	CASSQGIAGGLETQYF
TRBJ1-4	.	.	TRBV19	TGTGCCAGTTCGGGGACCCTCGGAGGTGAAAAACTGTTTTTT	CASSGTLGGEKLFF
TRBJ2-1	.	.	TRBV30	TGTGCCTGGGACGCCCTTTTCGCCTCCAATGAGCAGTTCTTC	CAWDALFASNEQFF
TRBJ1-1	.	.	TRBV29-1	TGCAGCGTTGACATACGAGGTGAAGCTTTCTTT	CSVDIRGEAFF
TRBJ1-5	.	.	TRBV29-1	TGCAGCGTTGGAGGAGGGACGAGAAATCAGCCCCAGCATTTT	CSVGGGTRNQPQHF
TRBJ1-3	.	.	TRBV10-3	TGTGCCATCAGGGCAACCAGCTCTGGAAACACCATATATTTT	CAIRATSSGNTIYF
TRBJ2-1	TRBD2	.	TRBV4-1	TGCGCCAGCAGCCAAGCCACTAGCGGCTCCTACAATGAGCAGTTCTTC	CASSQATSGSYNEQFF
TRBJ1-4	.	.	TRBV28	TGTGCCAGCAGTTTGACAGTTTATGAAAAACTGTTTTTT	CASSLTVYEKLFF
TRBJ2-3	.	.	TRBV15	TGTGCCACCAGCAGAGATTTAGGGTTAGTCACAGATACGCAGTATTTT	CATSRDLGLVTDTQYF
TRBJ1-2	TRBD1	.	TRBV18	TGTGCCAGCTCACAAAAGACAGGGGACTATGGCTACACCTTC	CASSQKTGDYGYTF
TRBJ2-7	.	.	TRBV5-1	TGCGCCAGCAGCCTGGGACTGGAAAGCTACGAGCAGTACTTC	CASSLGLESYEQYF
TRBJ1-2	TRBD1	few	TRBV28	TGTGCCAGCAGCTGGACAGGGAACTATGGCTACACCTTC	CASSWTGNYGYTF
TRBJ1-2	TRBD1	.	TRBV5-1	TGCGCCAGCAGCGTCGGACAGGGGGCGTATGGCTACACCTTC	CASSVGQGAYGYTF
TRBJ2-3	TRBD2	.	TRBV5-4	TGTGCCAGCAGCTTGAGGCTAGCGGGAGGGAGAACAGATACGCAGTATTTT	CASSLRLAGGRTDTQYF